This passage covers 18 T cell receptor beta chains from one sample sequenced in a study of T cell responses to AZD1222 COVID-19 vaccine. Only in-frame clones appear in the TCRdb table, and some are missing; sequencing was by immunoSEQ multiplex PCR. The repertoire holds about 270,000 clones, with 90% to 95% as singletons. The sequencing here drew on peripheral blood, taken 28 days after the second AZD1222 dose. These receptors originate from an adult who received the AZD1222 COVID-19 vaccine.

The rearrangement joins TRBV4-1 to TRBJ2-7; 14 positions agree with TRBD2. Germline values: CDR1 MGHRA, CDR2 YSYEKL. After removal of 4 bases from V and 0 bases from J, the junction contained 5 bases not matched to a gene. This CDR3 region has 17 residues. For the CDR3, the DNA is TGCGCCAGCAGCCTTCGGACTAGCGGGGGGAGCTCCTACGAGCAGTACTTC. This encodes CASSLRTSGGSSYEQYF.

The chain carries TRBV4-1 and TRBJ2-5; D gene uncertain. In germline, CDR1 is MGHRA, CDR2 YSYEKL. The CDR3 extends over 15 amino acids. Trimming cost V 0 bases and J 2 bases, with 10 bases left between them. For the CDR3, the DNA is TGCGCCAGCAGCCAAGAGCCCACAAGGCAAGAGACCCAGTACTTC. It yields the protein CASSQEPTRQETQYF.

This sequence joins TRBV28 and TRBJ2-2; D is ambiguous. V was trimmed by 6 bases and J by 4 bases, leaving 9 bases between them. The germline V gene has CDR1 MDHEN and CDR2 SYDVKM. CDR3 size: 13 residues. The CDR3 DNA reads TGTGCCAGCAGAAACAGCGTCACCGGGGAGCTGTTTTTT. Translating gives CASRNSVTGELFF.

This clone has a single count. The genes are TRBV12-3 or TRBV12-4 and TRBJ2-5; D gene unclear. Trimming pared 2 bases from V and 5 bases from J, leaving 3 bases between. The CDR3 extends over 11 amino acids. The CDR3 spells CASSLLETQYF. DNA of the CDR3: TGTGCCAGCAGTTTACTGGAGACCCAGTACTTC.

The chain carries TRBV7-9 and TRBJ2-2, with 9 bases lining up with TRBD2. From germline, CDR1 is SEHNR and CDR2 FQNEAQ (reference sequence). The CDR3 contains 16 residues. Trimming took 7 bases from V and 1 from J; bases not matched to a gene: 7. The CDR3, as DNA: TGTGCCAGCACTACGGGACTAGCCCGGAACACCGGGGAGCTGTTTTTT. Protein sequence: CASTTGLARNTGELFF.

V and J are TRBV28 and TRBJ2-3, with TRBD2 as a possible D gene (5 bases). CDR1 MDHEN and CDR2 SYDVKM come from the germline V gene. This CDR3 region has 15 residues. Trimming removed 5 bases from V and 6 bases from J, with 18 bases in between. The CDR3 spells CASSNSVSPGDTQYF. The CDR3 nucleotides are TGTGCCAGCAGTAATAGCGTGTCTCCGGGTGATACGCAGTATTTT.

The chain is built from TRBV19 and TRBJ2-2; D may be TRBD1 (6 bases). The CDR3 is made up of 19 amino acids. The V end was cut by 0 bases, the J end by 0 bases, with 17 bases between. From germline, CDR1 is LNHDA and CDR2 SQIVND (reference sequence). In DNA form, the CDR3 reads TGTGCCAGTAGTATAGATCTCACCAGTAGGACAGCGAACACCGGGGAGCTGTTTTTT. It specifies CASSIDLTSRTANTGELFF. Looking up the rest from reference TRBV19 and TRBJ2-2 gives the full variable domain: DGGITQSPKYLFRKEGQNVTLSCEQNLNHDAMYWYRQDPGQGLRLIYYSQIVNDFQKGDIAEGYSVSREKKESFPLTVTSAQKNPTAFYLCASSIDLTSRTANTGELFFGEGSRLTVL.

This chain joins TRBV10-3 and TRBJ2-2; 14 positions agree with TRBD2. Losses at the gene ends were 8 bases for V and 5 bases for J; bases not matched to a gene: 4. Germline V lookup: CDR1 ENHRY, CDR2 SYGVKD. The CDR3 covers 15 residues. This chain's CDR3 is CAIGTSGSYTGELFF. For the CDR3, the DNA is TGTGCCATCGGGACTAGCGGGAGCTATACCGGGGAGCTGTTTTTT.

The genes are TRBV5-4 and TRBJ2-2; D ambiguous. This CDR3 contains 14 residues. The germline V gene encodes CDR1 SGHNT and CDR2 YYREEE (reference sequence). Trimming took 0 bases from V and 4 from J, leaving 7 bases between them. This CDR3 is CASSLELATGELFF. CDR3 DNA sequence: TGTGCCAGCAGCTTGGAGTTAGCCACCGGGGAGCTGTTTTTT. The full variable domain, its missing parts supplied by reference TRBV5-4 and TRBJ2-2, is ETGVTQSPTHLIKTRGQQVTLRCSSQSGHNTVSWYQQALGQGPQFIFQYYREEENGRGNFPPRFSGLQFPNYSSELNVNALELDDSALYLCASSLELATGELFFGEGSRLTVL.

This clone has a single count. This chain connects TRBV10-3 to TRBJ1-1; 9 bases agree with TRBD1. Germline CDR1 is ENHRY and CDR2 is SYGVKD. With V trimmed by 0 bases and J by 6 bases, 5 bases remained unmatched. The CDR3 has 15 residues. The CDR3 here is CAISESGQGKAEAFF. In DNA form, the CDR3 reads TGTGCCATCAGTGAGTCAGGACAGGGGAAAGCTGAAGCTTTCTTT.

The chain employs TRBV7-3 and TRBJ1-2; 9 nucleotides line up with TRBD1. Germline loops: CDR1 SGHTA, CDR2 FQGTGA. Trimming took 0 bases from V and 6 from J; bases not matched to a gene: 8. This CDR3 is 16 amino acids long. For the CDR3, the DNA is TGTGCCAGCAGCTTAACTGGCTCAGGACAGGGGAATGGCTACACCTTC. It codes for CASSLTGSGQGNGYTF.

This rearrangement joins TRBV28 to TRBJ1-1, with 9 nucleotides matching TRBD1. The V gene end was trimmed by 5 bases and the J gene end by 4 bases; junction bases not matched to a gene: 11. Germline V gene lookup returns CDR1 MDHEN and CDR2 SYDVKM. This CDR3 is built from 16 residues. CDR3 region: CASSGQGRFRPTEAFF. The CDR3 nucleotides read TGTGCCAGCAGTGGACAGGGGAGGTTTCGGCCCACTGAAGCTTTCTTT. The complete variable domain, with remaining parts taken from reference TRBV28 and TRBJ1-1, reads DVKVTQSSRYLVKRTGEKVFLECVQDMDHENMFWYRQDPGLGLRLIYFSYDVKMKEKGDIPEGYSVSREKKERFSLILESASTNQTSMYLCASSGQGRFRPTEAFFGQGTRLTVV.

The chain couples TRBV19 to TRBJ2-3; 8 nucleotides align to TRBD1. Per germline, CDR1 LNHDA and CDR2 SQIVND (reference sequence). This CDR3 is 14 amino acids long. The V gene end was trimmed by 5 bases and the J gene end by 2 bases; junction bases not matched to a gene: 3. The CDR3 sequence is CASSRTGFTDTQYF. The CDR3 DNA reads as TGTGCCAGTAGTCGGACAGGGTTCACAGATACGCAGTATTTT.

The chain links TRBV29-1 to TRBJ1-2; 7 nucleotides line up with TRBD1. V trimming: 3 bases; J trimming: 2 bases; junction bases outside the gene matches: 3. Germline V gene sequence: CDR1 SQVTM, CDR2 ANQGSEA. This CDR3 has 13 amino acids. CDR3 DNA: TGCAGCGTTGACCTGACAGGGAACTATGGCTACACCTTC. Translating gives CSVDLTGNYGYTF.

J is TRBJ2-2 and V is TRBV11-1; 14 bases align to TRBD2. Trimming at V came to 4 bases and at J to 6 bases, leaving 1 base not matched to a gene. The CDR3 is 15 residues long. Germline assignment: CDR1 SGHAT and CDR2 FQDESV (reference sequence). CDR3 loop: CASSSGLAGAGELFF. CDR3 DNA: TGTGCCAGCAGCTCGGGACTAGCGGGAGCCGGGGAGCTGTTTTTT.

The rearrangement links TRBV2 to TRBJ2-1; a weak D match, TRBD1 (5 bases). V lost 10 bases and J 1 base, leaving 14 bases between the germline ends. CDR3 length: 14 amino acids. CDR1 and CDR2 from the germline V gene are SNHLY and FYNNEI. In nucleotides, the CDR3 is TGTGCCACCCTTCGACAGTTATCCTACAATGAGCAGTTCTTC. This translates into CATLRQLSYNEQFF.

This chain connects TRBV11-2 to TRBJ1-4; 8 nucleotides agree with TRBD1. The CDR3 length is 15 residues. Per germline, CDR1 SGHAT and CDR2 FQNNGV. J gave up 8 bases and V 5 bases, and 10 bases lay outside the gene matches. The DNA for the CDR3 is TGTGCCAGCAGCCCTCTCCAGGGGGCGCGGGAAAAACTGTTTTTT. Protein: CASSPLQGAREKLFF.

The V call is TRBV4-1, the J call TRBJ1-5; a possible D gene is TRBD1 (5 bases). CDR1 MGHRA and CDR2 YSYEKL come from the germline V gene. This CDR3 has 14 residues. With 4 bases removed from V and 3 bases from J, the gap between germline ends came to 10 bases. This chain's CDR3 is CASSLDSHNQPQHF. CDR3 in DNA: TGCGCCAGCAGCCTAGACAGCCACAATCAGCCCCAGCATTTT.